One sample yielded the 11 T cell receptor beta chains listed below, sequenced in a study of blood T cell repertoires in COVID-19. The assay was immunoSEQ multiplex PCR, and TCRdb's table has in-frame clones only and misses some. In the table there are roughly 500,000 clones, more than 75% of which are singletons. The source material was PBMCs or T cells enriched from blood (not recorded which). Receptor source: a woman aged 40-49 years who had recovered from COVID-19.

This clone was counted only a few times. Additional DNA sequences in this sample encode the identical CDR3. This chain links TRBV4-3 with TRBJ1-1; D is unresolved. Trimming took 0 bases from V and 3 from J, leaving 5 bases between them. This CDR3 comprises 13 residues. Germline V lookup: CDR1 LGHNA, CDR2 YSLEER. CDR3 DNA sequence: TGCGCCAGCAGCCAAGACCGGGACACTGAAGCTTTCTTT. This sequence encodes CASSQDRDTEAFF.

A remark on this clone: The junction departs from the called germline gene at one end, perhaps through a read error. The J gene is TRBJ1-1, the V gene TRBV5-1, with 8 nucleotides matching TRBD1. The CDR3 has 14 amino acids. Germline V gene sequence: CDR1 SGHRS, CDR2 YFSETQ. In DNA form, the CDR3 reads TGCGCCAGCAGCTGGACAGGGAAGGGGGCTGACGCTTTCTTT. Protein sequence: CASSWTGKGADAFF.

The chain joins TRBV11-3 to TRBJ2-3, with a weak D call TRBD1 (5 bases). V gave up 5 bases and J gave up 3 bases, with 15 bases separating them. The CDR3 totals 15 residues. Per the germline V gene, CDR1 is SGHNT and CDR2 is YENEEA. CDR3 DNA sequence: TGTGCCAGCAGCCTAGGGGCCTCTCGTACAGATACGCAGTATTTT. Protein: CASSLGASRTDTQYF.

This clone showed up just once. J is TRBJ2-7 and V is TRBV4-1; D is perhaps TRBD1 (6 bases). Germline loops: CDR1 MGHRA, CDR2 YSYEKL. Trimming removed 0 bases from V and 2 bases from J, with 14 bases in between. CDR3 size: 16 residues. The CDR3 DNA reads TGCGCCAGCAGCCAAGATGACAGGCGCTTGACCTACGAGCAGTACTTC. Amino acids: CASSQDDRRLTYEQYF.

Written as DNA, the CDR3 is TGTGCCAGCAGCTTAAGGCTGACTAGCGGAACAGATACGCAGTATTTT. This sequence encodes CASSLRLTSGTDTQYF. The chain combines TRBV7-9 with TRBJ2-3; 9 bases align to TRBD2. Trimming cost V 2 bases and J 3 bases; bases outside gene matches: 6. CDR3 length equals 16 residues. The germline V gene has CDR1 SEHNR and CDR2 FQNEAQ (reference sequence).

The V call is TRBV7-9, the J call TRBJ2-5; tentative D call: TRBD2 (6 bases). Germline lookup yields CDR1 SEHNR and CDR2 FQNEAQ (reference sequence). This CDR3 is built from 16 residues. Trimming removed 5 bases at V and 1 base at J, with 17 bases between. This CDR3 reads CASSPAEGRPQETQYF. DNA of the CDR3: TGTGCCAGCAGCCCGGCGGAGGGTCGACCCCAAGAGACCCAGTACTTC.

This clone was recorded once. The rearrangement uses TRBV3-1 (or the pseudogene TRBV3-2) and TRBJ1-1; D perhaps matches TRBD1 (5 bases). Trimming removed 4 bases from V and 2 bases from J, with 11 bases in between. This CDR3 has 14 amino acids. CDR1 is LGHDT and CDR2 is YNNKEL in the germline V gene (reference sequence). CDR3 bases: TGTGCCAGCAGCCGGGGCGGGAGTAACACTGAAGCTTTCTTT. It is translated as CASSRGGSNTEAFF.

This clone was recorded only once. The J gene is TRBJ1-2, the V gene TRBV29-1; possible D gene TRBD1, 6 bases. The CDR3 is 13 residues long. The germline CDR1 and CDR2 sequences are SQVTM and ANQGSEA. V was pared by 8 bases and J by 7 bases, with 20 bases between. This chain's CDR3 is CSSNVMGASGYTF. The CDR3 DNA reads TGCAGCTCAAATGTAATGGGGGCGTCTGGCTACACCTTC.

CDR3 nucleotides: TGTGCCACGGGACTAGCGGGATGGGAGCAGTACTTC. Its protein product is CATGLAGWEQYF. The chain has TRBV6-5 and TRBJ2-7; the match to TRBD2 covers 13 bases. The CDR3 is 12 amino acids. From germline, CDR1 is MNHEY and CDR2 SVGAGI. The trim removed 10 bases at V and 7 bases at J, leaving 4 bases unmatched.

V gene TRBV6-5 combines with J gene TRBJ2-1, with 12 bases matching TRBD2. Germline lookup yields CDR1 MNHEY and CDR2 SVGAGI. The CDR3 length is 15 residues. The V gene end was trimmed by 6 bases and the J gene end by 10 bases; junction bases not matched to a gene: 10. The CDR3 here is CASRPPSGRATEQFF. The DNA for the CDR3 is TGTGCCAGCAGACCCCCTAGCGGGAGGGCCACCGAGCAGTTCTTC.

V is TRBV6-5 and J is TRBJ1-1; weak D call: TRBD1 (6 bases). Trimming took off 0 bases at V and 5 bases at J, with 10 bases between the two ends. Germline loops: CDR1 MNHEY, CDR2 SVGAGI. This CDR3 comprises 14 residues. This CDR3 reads CASSYSARGTEAFF. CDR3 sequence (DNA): TGTGCCAGCAGTTACTCCGCCAGGGGAACTGAAGCTTTCTTT.